The rows below give T cell receptor beta chains drawn from one sample of a study of graft-versus-host responses after intestinal transplantation. Sequencing was performed with immunoSEQ multiplex PCR; in TCRdb, only in-frame clones are kept and a portion is missing. The sample has more than 95,000 clones; roughly nine tenths are singletons. Their specific antigens are unknown. Material: unstimulated CD4+ T cells sorted from spleen or lymph node cells, obtained before intestinal transplant. These TCRs come from a human donor who received an intestinal transplant. Both conserved end residues are trimmed from each CDR3. Fields, in order: clone size, V gene, CDR3 protein. The listing skips clone size in some rows; elsewhere it reads once, few, many or a size class.

>once|TRBV11-2
ASSLVPSGRYEQY
>NA|TRBV29-1
SVGGRNYNEQF
>NA|TRBV2
ASSDDRSQETQY
>NA|TRBV2
ASRAGGLVDTQY
>once|TRBV7-3
ASSPRDSESTGELF
>NA|TRBV6-4
ASRGTVSNQPQH
>NA|TRBV2
ASRLGPRLNTEAF
>once|TRBV5-6
ASSRTGTGLSETQY
>NA|TRBV13
ASSPRYTGANVLT
>NA|TRBV7-2
ASSLEPGSSYEQY
>NA|TRBV27
ASSKIHPAGEKLF